This T cell receptor (beta chain) was captured by sequencing in a study of cytomegalovirus exposure and HLA in healthy donors. Looking at the study overall: When about 400 donors were genotyped, over 80% of them were found to fall in the Caucasian-associated ancestry cluster. The study's findings and limits: In a later analysis, most CMV-associated TCR beta chains appeared HLA-restricted.

Notes on this clone: Its antigen is as yet unknown.

Trimming pared 10 bases from V and 5 bases from J, leaving 21 bases between. The germline V gene encodes CDR1 WSHSY and CDR2 SAAADI. CDR3 length: 14 amino acids. The PCR made use of 60 Vbeta and 13 Jbeta primers. Here immunoSEQ multiplex PCR was the method, and the copy in TCRdb shows in-frame clones only, minus some. Its clone listing holds approximately 75,000 clones. J is TRBJ2-7 and V is TRBV10-2; D possibly corresponds to TRBD1 (6 bases). Sequencing used PBMCs. The clonotype originates from a boy between 5 and 17 years old in good health and CMV-seronegative. The CDR3 sequence: CATTDSGPPNEQYF. In nucleotides, the CDR3 is TGCGCCACCACGGACAGCGGCCCCCCTAACGAGCAGTACTTC.